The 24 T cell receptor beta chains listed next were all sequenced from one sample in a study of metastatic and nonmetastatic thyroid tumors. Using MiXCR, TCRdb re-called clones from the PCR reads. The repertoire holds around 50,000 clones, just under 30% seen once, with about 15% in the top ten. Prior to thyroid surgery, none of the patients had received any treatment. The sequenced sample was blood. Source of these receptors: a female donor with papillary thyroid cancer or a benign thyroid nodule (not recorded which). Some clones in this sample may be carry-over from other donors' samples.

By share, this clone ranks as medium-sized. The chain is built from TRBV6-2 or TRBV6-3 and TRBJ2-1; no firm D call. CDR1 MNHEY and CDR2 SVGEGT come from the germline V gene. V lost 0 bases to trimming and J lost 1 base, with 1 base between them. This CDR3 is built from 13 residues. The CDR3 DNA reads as TGTGCCAGCAGTTACTCGTCCTACAATGAGCAGTTCTTC. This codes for CASSYSSYNEQFF.

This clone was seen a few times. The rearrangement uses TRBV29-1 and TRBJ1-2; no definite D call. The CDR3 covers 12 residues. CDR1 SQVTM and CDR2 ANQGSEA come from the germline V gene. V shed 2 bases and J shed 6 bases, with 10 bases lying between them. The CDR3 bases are TGCAGCGTTGAACTGAACGGGGATGGCTACACCTTC. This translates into CSVELNGDGYTF. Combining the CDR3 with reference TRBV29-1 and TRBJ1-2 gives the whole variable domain SAVISQKPSRDICQRGTSLTIQCQVDSQVTMMFWYRQQPGQSLTLIATANQGSEATYESGFVIDKFPISRPNLTFSTLTVSNMSPEDSSIYLCSVELNGDGYTFGSGTRLTVV.

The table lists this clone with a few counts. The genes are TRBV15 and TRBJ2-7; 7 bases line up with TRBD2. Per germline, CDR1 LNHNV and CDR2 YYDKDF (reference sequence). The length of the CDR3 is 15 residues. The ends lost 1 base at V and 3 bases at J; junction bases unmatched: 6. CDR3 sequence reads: CATSRGTRRVYEQYF. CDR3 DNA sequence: TGTGCCACCAGCAGAGGGACTAGAAGGGTCTACGAGCAGTACTTC.

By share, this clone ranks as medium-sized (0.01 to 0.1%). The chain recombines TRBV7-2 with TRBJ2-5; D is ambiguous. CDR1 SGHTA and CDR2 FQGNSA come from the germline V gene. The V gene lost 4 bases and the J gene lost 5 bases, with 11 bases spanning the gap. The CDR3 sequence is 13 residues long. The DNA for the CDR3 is TGTGCCAGCAGCTCAATCCCCACGGAGACCCAGTACTTC. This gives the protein CASSSIPTETQYF. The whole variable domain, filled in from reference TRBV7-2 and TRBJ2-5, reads GAGVSQSPSNKVTEKGKDVELRCDPISGHTALYWYRQSLGQGLEFLIYFQGNSAPDKSGLPSDRFSAERTGGSVSTLTIQRTQQEDSAVYLCASSSIPTETQYFGPGTRLLVL.

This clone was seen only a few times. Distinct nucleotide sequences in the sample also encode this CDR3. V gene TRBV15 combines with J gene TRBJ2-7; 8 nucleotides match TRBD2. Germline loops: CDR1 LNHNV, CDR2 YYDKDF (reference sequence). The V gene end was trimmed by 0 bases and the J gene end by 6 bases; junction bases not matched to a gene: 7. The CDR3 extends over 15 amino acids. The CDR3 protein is CATSRDLAGGAEQYF. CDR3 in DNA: TGTGCCACCAGCAGAGATCTTGCGGGAGGTGCCGAGCAGTACTTC.

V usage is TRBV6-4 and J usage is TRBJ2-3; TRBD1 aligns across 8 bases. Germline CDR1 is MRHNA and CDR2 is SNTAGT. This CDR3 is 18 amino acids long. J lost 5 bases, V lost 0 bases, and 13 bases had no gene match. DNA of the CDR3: TGTGCCAGCAGTGACTCGAATTCCATGACAGGGGATTTAGATACGCAGTATTTT. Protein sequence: CASSDSNSMTGDLDTQYF.

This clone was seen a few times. CDR3 in amino acids: CASTPRLEVYEQYF. Written as DNA, the CDR3 is TGTGCCAGCACCCCCCGACTAGAGGTTTACGAGCAGTACTTC. The chain joins TRBV28 to TRBJ2-7; weak D call: TRBD2 (6 bases). Germline V gene data show CDR1 as MDHEN and CDR2 as SYDVKM. The CDR3 consists of 14 residues. Trimming stripped 7 bases from V and 4 bases from J, with 17 bases between.

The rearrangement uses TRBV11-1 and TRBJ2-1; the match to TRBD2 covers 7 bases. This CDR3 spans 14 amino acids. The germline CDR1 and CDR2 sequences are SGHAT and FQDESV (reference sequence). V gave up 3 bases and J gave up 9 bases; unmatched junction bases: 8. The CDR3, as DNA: TGTGCCAGCAGCTTTATTGGCGGGAGCAGTGAGCAGTTCTTC. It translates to CASSFIGGSSEQFF.

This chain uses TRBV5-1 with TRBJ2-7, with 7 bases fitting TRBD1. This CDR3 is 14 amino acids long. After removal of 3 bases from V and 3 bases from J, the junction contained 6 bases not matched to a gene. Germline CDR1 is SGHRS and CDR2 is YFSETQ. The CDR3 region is CASSWTRDSYEQYF. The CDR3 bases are TGCGCCAGCAGCTGGACAAGGGACAGCTACGAGCAGTACTTC.

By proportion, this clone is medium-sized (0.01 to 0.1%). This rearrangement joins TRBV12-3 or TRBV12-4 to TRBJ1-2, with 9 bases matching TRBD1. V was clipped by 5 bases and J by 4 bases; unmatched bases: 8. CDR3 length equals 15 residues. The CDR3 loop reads CASSPRQGGSYGYTF. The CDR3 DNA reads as TGTGCCAGCAGTCCTCGACAGGGGGGGAGCTATGGCTACACCTTC.

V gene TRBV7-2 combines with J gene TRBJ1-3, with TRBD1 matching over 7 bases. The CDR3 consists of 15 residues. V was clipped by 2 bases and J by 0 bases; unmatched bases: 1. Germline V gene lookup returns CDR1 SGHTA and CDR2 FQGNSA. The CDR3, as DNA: TGTGCCAGCAGCTTAACAGGGGCCTCTGGAAACACCATATATTTT. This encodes CASSLTGASGNTIYF.

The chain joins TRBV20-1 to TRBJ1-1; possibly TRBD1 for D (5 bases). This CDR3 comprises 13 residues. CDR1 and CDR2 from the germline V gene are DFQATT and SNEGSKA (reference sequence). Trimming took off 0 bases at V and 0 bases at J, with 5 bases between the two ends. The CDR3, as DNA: TGCAGTGCTAGAGACAGGGTGAACACTGAAGCTTTCTTT. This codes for CSARDRVNTEAFF.

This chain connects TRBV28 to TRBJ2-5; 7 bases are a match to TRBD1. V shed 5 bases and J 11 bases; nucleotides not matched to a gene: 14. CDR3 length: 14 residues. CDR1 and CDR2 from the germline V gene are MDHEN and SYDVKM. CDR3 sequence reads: CASSEKGGQEKQYF. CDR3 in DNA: TGTGCCAGCAGTGAGAAAGGGGGCCAAGAGAAACAGTACTTC.

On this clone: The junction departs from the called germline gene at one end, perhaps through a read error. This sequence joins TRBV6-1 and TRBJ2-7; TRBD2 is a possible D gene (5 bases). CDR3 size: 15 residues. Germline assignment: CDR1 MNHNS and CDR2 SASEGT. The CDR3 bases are TGCGCCAGCAGTGAAGCTGGACTGCGCTCCTACGAGCAGTACTTC. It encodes CASSEAGLRSYEQYF.

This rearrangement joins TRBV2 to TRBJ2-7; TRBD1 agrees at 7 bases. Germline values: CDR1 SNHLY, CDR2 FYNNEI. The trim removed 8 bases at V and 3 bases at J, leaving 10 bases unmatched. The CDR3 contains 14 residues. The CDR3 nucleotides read TGTGCCAGCGAAGAAAGGGGGCGCGGCTACGAGCAGTACTTC. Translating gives CASEERGRGYEQYF.

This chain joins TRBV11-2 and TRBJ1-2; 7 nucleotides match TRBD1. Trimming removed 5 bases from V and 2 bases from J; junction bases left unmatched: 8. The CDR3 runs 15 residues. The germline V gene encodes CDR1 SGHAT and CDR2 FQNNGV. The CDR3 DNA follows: TGTGCCAGCAGCAGAGAGACAGGGAGAAACTATGGCTACACCTTC. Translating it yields CASSRETGRNYGYTF.

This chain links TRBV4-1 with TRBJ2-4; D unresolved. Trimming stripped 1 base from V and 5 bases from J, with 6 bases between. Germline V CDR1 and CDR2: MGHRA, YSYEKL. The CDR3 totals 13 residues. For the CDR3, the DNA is TGCGCCAGCAGCCAAGGGCCCCAAAACATTCAGTACTTC. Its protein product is CASSQGPQNIQYF.

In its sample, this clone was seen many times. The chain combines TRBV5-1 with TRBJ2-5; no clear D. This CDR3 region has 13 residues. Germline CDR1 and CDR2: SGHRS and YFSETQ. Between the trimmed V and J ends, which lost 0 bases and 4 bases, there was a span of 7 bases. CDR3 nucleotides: TGCGCCAGCAGCTTGGCCGGCTTAGAGACCCAGTACTTC. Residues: CASSLAGLETQYF.

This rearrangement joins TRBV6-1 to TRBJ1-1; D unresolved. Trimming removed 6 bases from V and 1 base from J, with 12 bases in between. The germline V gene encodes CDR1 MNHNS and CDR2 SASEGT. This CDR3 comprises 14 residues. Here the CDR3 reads CASRGTARNTEAFF. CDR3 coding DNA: TGTGCCAGCAGAGGTACAGCTCGGAACACTGAAGCTTTCTTT.

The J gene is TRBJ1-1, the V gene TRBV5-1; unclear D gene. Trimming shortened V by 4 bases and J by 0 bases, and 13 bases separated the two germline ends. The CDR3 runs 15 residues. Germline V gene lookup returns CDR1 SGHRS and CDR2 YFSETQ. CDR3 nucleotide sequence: TGCGCCAGCAGCCCCTTGATGGGGATGAACACTGAAGCTTTCTTT. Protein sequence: CASSPLMGMNTEAFF.

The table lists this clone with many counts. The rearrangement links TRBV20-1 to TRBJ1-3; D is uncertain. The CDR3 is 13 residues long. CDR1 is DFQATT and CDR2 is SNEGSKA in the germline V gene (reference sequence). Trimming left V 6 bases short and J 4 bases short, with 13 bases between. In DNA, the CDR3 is TGCAGTGCGCCCGGTCCCTTAGGAAACACCATATATTTT. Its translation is CSAPGPLGNTIYF.

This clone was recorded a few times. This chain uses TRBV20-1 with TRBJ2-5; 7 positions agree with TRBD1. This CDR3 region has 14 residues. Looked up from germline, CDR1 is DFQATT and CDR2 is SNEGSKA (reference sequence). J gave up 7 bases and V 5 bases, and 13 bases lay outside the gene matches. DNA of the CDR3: TGCAGTGCTGGACTGGTGGACAGGTCGGGGACCCAGTACTTC. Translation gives CSAGLVDRSGTQYF.

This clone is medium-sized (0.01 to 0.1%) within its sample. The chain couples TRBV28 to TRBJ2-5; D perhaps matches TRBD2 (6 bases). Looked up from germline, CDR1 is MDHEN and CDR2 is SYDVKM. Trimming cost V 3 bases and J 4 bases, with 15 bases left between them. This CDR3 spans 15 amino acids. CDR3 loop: CASSFLEGGAETQYF. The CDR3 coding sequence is TGTGCCAGCAGTTTTTTGGAGGGAGGCGCAGAGACCCAGTACTTC.

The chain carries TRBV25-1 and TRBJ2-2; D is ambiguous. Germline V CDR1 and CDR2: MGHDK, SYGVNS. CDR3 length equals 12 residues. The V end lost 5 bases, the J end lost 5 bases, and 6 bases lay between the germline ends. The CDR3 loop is CASSITTGELFF. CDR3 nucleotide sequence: TGTGCCAGCAGTATCACGACCGGGGAGCTGTTTTTT.